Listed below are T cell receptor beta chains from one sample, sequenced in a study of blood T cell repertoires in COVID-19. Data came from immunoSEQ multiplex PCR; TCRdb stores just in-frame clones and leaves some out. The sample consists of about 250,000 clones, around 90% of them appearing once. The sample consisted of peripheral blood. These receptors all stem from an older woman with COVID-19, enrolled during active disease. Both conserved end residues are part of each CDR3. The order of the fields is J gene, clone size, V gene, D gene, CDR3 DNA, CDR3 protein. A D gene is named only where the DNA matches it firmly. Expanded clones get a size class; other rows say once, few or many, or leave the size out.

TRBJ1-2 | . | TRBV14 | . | TGTGCCAGCAGCCCTTTCCTAGACCCTAACTATGGCTACACCTTC | CASSPFLDPNYGYTF
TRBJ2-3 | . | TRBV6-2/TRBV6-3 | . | TGTGCCAGCACCCCCACAGCGGTGTACTCAGATACGCAGTATTTT | CASTPTAVYSDTQYF
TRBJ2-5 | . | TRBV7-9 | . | TGTGCCAGCAGCTTAGTGGGAGCGGAGACCCAGTACTTC | CASSLVGAETQYF
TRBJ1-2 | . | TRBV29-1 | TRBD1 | TGCAGCGTCTTTATCGGGACAGGGGGGTATAACTATGGCTACACCTTC | CSVFIGTGGYNYGYTF
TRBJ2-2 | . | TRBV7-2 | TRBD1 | TGTGCCAGCATCCCCTCATGGGGGGGACAGGGCACCGGGGAGCTGTTTTTT | CASIPSWGGQGTGELFF
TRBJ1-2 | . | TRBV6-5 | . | TGTGCCAGCAGTTACGGACCGGGGTATGGCTACACCTTC | CASSYGPGYGYTF
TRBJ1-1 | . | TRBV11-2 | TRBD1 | TGTGCCAGCAGCCCGGGTGGGCAGGGGGCGACGCGGACTGAAGCTTTCTTT | CASSPGGQGATRTEAFF
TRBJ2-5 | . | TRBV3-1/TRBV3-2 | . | TGTGCCAGCAGCCAAGATAACGGGGGGCGCGAGACCCAGTACTTC | CASSQDNGGRETQYF
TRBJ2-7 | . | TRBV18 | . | TGTGCCAGCTCACCCGGGATTTACTACGAGCAGTACTTC | CASSPGIYYEQYF
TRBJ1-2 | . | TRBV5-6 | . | TGTGCCAGCAGCTTGCTCCAGGGAACCTATGGCTACACCTTC | CASSLLQGTYGYTF
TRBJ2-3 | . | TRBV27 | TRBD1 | TGTGCCAGCAGTTTTCAAACAGGGGACCGTAGAAGGGTCGTATGGGCAGATACGCAGTATTTT | CASSFQTGDRRRVVWADTQYF
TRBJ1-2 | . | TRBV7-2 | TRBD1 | TGTGCCAGCAGCTCCCGGACAGGGGCGATCTATGGCTACACCTTC | CASSSRTGAIYGYTF
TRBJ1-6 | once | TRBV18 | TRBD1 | TGTGCCAGCTCACCCCTCGGACAGGCGTATTCTAATTCACCCCTCCACTTT | CASSPLGQAYSNSPLHF
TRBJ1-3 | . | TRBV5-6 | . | TGTGCCAGCAGCTTTGATCAGGGTTGGAGCTCTGGAAACACCATATATTTT | CASSFDQGWSSGNTIYF
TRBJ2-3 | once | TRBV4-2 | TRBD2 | TGTGCCAGCAGCCAAGGCAGCGGGGGGGCAGTGGATACGCAGTATTTT | CASSQGSGGAVDTQYF
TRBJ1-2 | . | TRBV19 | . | TGTGCCAGTAGTATAGAAGAGAACTATGGCTACACCTTC | CASSIEENYGYTF
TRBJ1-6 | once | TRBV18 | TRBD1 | TGTGCCAGCTCACCTAACACCGGGACAGGGTTGTATTCACCCCTCCACTTT | CASSPNTGTGLYSPLHF
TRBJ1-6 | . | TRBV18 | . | TGTGCCAGCTCACCAAGGGAGAGTGATTCACCCCTCCACTTT | CASSPRESDSPLHF
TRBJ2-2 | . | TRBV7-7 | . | TGTGCTAGCAGCTTAGGACCCAGGGCCACCGGGGAGCTGTTTTTT | CASSLGPRATGELFF
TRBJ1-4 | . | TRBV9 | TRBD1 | TGTGCCAGCAGCGTAGAAACTGGACAGGGGGCGACGCGACTGTTTTTT | CASSVETGQGATRLFF
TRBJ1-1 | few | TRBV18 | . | TGTGCCAGCTCACCTTTCCTCAGTGTTCCCACTGAAGCTTTCTTT | CASSPFLSVPTEAFF
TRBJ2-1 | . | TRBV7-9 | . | TGTGCCAGCACCCCTCGATGGCAGTCCTACAATGAGCAGTTCTTC | CASTPRWQSYNEQFF
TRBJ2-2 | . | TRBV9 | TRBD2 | TGTGCCAGCAGCGTAGCAACTAGCGGGAAGTCGGGGGAGCTGTTTTTT | CASSVATSGKSGELFF
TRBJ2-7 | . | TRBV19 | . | TGTGCCAGTAGTATCAGGGGATCCGACTACGAGCAGTACTTC | CASSIRGSDYEQYF
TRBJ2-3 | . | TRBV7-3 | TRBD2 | TGTGCCAGCAGCTTCCGGCGGGGGGGGTCAGATACGCAGTATTTT | CASSFRRGGSDTQYF
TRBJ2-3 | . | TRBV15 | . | TGTGCCACCAGCAGCCAGGGTCTAAGCACAGATACGCAGTATTTT | CATSSQGLSTDTQYF
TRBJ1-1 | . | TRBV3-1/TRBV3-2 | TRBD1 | TGTGCCAGCAGCCGAACCGGGACAGGGTTAACTGAAGCTTTCTTT | CASSRTGTGLTEAFF